The next 22 T cell receptor beta chains were all read from a single sample in a study of patients and donors after allogeneic stem cell transplantation. MiXCR, applied by TCRdb to the RT-PCR reads, yields one record per CDR3 protein. The sample contains about 200,000 distinct CDR3 sequences, about 37% of which appear only once. What was sequenced was blood, either unsorted or a sorted T cell fraction (not recorded which). Source of these receptors: a human donor who was either an allogeneic HSCT recipient or a stem cell or donor lymphocyte infusion donor (not recorded which). It is not recorded whose cells these are; they may come from a transplant donor.

At least ten counts were recorded for this clonotype. The chain combines TRBV5-1 with TRBJ2-1, with 12 bases matching TRBD2. V dropped 3 bases and J dropped 4; count of bases not matched to a gene: 8. CDR3 length equals 17 residues. Germline lookup yields CDR1 SGHRS and CDR2 YFSETQ. CDR3 region: CASSSRPGLAGYNEQFF. The CDR3 region has the DNA TGCGCCAGCAGCTCCCGACCGGGACTAGCGGGTTACAATGAGCAGTTCTTC. Full variable domain (missing parts from reference TRBV5-1 and TRBJ2-1): KAGVTQTPRYLIKTRGQQVTLSCSPISGHRSVSWYQQTPGQGLQFLFEYFSETQRNKGNFPGRFSGRQFSNSRSEMNVSTLELGDSALYLCASSSRPGLAGYNEQFFGPGTRLTVL.

The V and J genes are TRBV2 and TRBJ1-2; the D is unclear. V dropped 6 bases and J dropped 8 bases, with 16 bases sitting between them. Germline V gene lookup returns CDR1 SNHLY and CDR2 FYNNEI. The CDR3 is made up of 13 amino acids. The CDR3 sequence: CASRDDMGSGYTF. CDR3 DNA: TGTGCCAGCAGGGATGACATGGGTTCGGGCTACACCTTC.

This chain connects TRBV20-1 to TRBJ2-3; D remains unclear. V lost 3 bases and J 8 bases, leaving 15 bases between the germline ends. Germline V gives CDR1 DFQATT, CDR2 SNEGSKA (reference sequence). This CDR3 has 13 residues. The CDR3 DNA reads TGCAGTGCTAGTGGACCGCCCGGCGCTACGCAGTATTTT. Its translation is CSASGPPGATQYF.

V usage is TRBV11-3 and J usage is TRBJ2-1; no clear D gene. V was trimmed by 1 base and J by 15 bases, leaving 25 bases between them. Per germline, CDR1 SGHNT and CDR2 YENEEA. The CDR3 length is 16 residues. The CDR3: CASSLVIGRTDARTFF. Written as DNA, the CDR3 is TGTGCCAGCAGCTTAGTTATCGGCAGGACGGACGCGAGGACGTTCTTC.

Notes on this clonotype: The germline gene is not matched at one end of the junction; a read error may be the cause. V gene TRBV5-6 combines with J gene TRBJ2-3, with a possible D match to TRBD1 (5 bases). The CDR3 totals 12 residues. The germline CDR1 and CDR2 sequences are SGHDT and YYEEEE. This CDR3 reads CASSRGTDTQNF. DNA for the CDR3: TGTGCCAGCAGTAGGGGCACAGATACGCAGAATTTT.

This chain links TRBV24-1 with TRBJ2-3; maybe TRBD1 (6 bases). The CDR3 sequence is 13 residues long. Germline assignment: CDR1 KGHDR and CDR2 SFDVKD. Trimming stripped 4 bases from V and 7 bases from J, with 11 bases between. In DNA form, the CDR3 reads TGTGCCACCAGTGACCTGACAGGCTATACGCAGTATTTT. It yields the protein CATSDLTGYTQYF.

This chain links TRBV12-3 or TRBV12-4 with TRBJ1-2; D not certain. There are 12 residues in the CDR3. V lost 6 bases and J lost 7, with 12 bases in between. CDR3 bases: TGTGCCAGCAGCCCCGACCGGTTTGGCTACACCTTC. Protein product: CASSPDRFGYTF.

The chain has TRBV12-3 or TRBV12-4 and TRBJ2-1; TRBD2 aligns across 8 bases. The V segment lost 3 bases and the J segment 7 bases; nucleotides outside the gene matches: 8. This CDR3 comprises 15 residues. The CDR3, as DNA: TGTGCCAGCAGTTTCTGGCGGGGGGTCCGAAATGAGCAGTTCTTC. Translated, it gives CASSFWRGVRNEQFF.

The chain joins TRBV20-1 to TRBJ2-2, with D perhaps TRBD1 (6 bases). Trimming left V 0 bases short and J 5 bases short, with 19 bases between. This CDR3 spans 17 amino acids. In germline, CDR1 is DFQATT, CDR2 SNEGSKA (reference sequence). The CDR3 DNA is TGCAGTGCTAGAGATCCGATGCTGGGACAAGGGACCGGGGAGCTGTTTTTT. Protein: CSARDPMLGQGTGELFF.

This clonotype was detected only a few times. The chain links TRBV19 to TRBJ2-1; 7 nucleotides match TRBD2. The ends lost 7 bases at V and 7 bases at J; junction bases unmatched: 7. CDR1 and CDR2 from the germline V gene are LNHDA and SQIVND (reference sequence). The CDR3 loop spans 13 amino acids. CDR3 in DNA: TGTGCCAGTACTGGACTAGAACAAAATGAGCAGTTCTTC. Its translation: CASTGLEQNEQFF.

V and J are TRBV6-6 and TRBJ2-2, with D unresolved. From germline, CDR1 is MNHNY and CDR2 SVGAGI (reference sequence). The V end was cut by 7 bases, the J end by 6 bases, with 9 bases between. CDR3 length: 12 amino acids. DNA of the CDR3: TGTGCCAGCACGATTGGGTCCGGGGAGCTGTTTTTT. Translation gives CASTIGSGELFF.

This chain connects TRBV5-1 to TRBJ1-2, with 12 bases identical to TRBD1. The CDR3 extends over 15 amino acids. The germline V gene encodes CDR1 SGHRS and CDR2 YFSETQ. The ends lost 7 bases at V and 2 bases at J; junction bases unmatched: 6. The CDR3 spells CASGPGTGGNYGYTF. DNA of the CDR3: TGCGCCAGCGGTCCCGGGACAGGGGGCAACTATGGCTACACCTTC.

This clonotype has more than one count but fewer than ten. The rearrangement links TRBV29-1 to TRBJ1-1; D not certain. The CDR3 spans 8 residues. The germline gives CDR1 SQVTM, CDR2 ANQGSEA. V gave up 3 bases and J gave up 13 bases, with 6 bases separating them. CDR3 in amino acids: CSVDHGFF. CDR3 DNA: TGCAGCGTTGACCACGGTTTCTTT. Variable domain in full (rest from reference TRBV29-1 and TRBJ1-1): SAVISQKPSRDICQRGTSLTIQCQVDSQVTMMFWYRQQPGQSLTLIATANQGSEATYESGFVIDKFPISRPNLTFSTLTVSNMSPEDSSIYLCSVDHGFFGQGTRLTVV.

This clonotype was observed a few times. The V call is TRBV20-1, the J call TRBJ1-5; a weak D match, TRBD1 (5 bases). CDR1 DFQATT and CDR2 SNEGSKA come from the germline V gene (reference sequence). V lost 5 bases and J 4 bases, leaving 18 bases between the germline ends. The CDR3 consists of 15 residues. This chain's CDR3 is CSAPAGDHRNQPQHF. As DNA, the CDR3 is TGCAGTGCTCCAGCCGGGGACCACCGTAATCAGCCCCAGCATTTT.

This chain joins TRBV18 and TRBJ1-1; the match to TRBD1 covers 8 bases. CDR3 length equals 16 residues. Unmatched junction bases numbered 7, after V lost 3 bases and J lost 1 base. Germline lookup yields CDR1 KGHSH and CDR2 LQKENI. The CDR3 spells CASSPGTTGGNTEAFF. CDR3 nucleotides: TGTGCCAGCTCACCCGGGACAACAGGGGGGAACACTGAAGCTTTCTTT.

The chain uses TRBV10-3 and TRBJ1-4, with 7 nucleotides matching TRBD1. The CDR3 length is 14 residues. From germline, CDR1 is ENHRY and CDR2 SYGVKD. The V gene end was trimmed by 3 bases and the J gene end by 3 bases; junction bases not matched to a gene: 1. The CDR3 protein is CAISERGPNEKLFF. The CDR3 region has the DNA TGTGCCATCAGTGAAAGGGGGCCTAATGAAAAACTGTTTTTT.

The CDR3 loop is CASSLPPNTEAFF. As DNA, the CDR3 is TGCGCCAGCAGCCTCCCGCCAAACACTGAAGCTTTCTTT. This sequence joins TRBV5-1 and TRBJ1-1; D gene ambiguous. The germline V gene encodes CDR1 SGHRS and CDR2 YFSETQ. CDR3 size: 13 residues. With 4 bases removed from V and 2 bases from J, the gap between germline ends came to 9 bases.

The chain carries TRBV4-2 and TRBJ2-1; a weak D match, TRBD1 (5 bases). Germline lookup yields CDR1 LGHNA and CDR2 YNFKEQ. The CDR3 runs to 13 residues. The V end lost 1 base, the J end lost 7 bases, and 8 bases lay between the germline ends. CDR3 sequence reads: CASSQAKGNEQFF. The CDR3, as DNA: TGTGCCAGCAGCCAAGCAAAGGGGAATGAGCAGTTCTTC.

The J gene is TRBJ2-3, the V gene TRBV20-1; D gene unclear. V lost 7 bases to trimming and J lost 3 bases, with 8 bases between them. Germline loops: CDR1 DFQATT, CDR2 SNEGSKA (reference sequence). The CDR3 runs 11 residues. The chain's CDR3 is CSVGVTDTQYF. CDR3 sequence (DNA): TGCAGTGTTGGGGTTACAGATACGCAGTATTTT.

This chain links TRBV29-1 with TRBJ1-1, with D unresolved. V dropped 4 bases and J dropped 0 bases, with 9 bases sitting between them. The CDR3 sequence is 13 residues long. Germline V gene lookup returns CDR1 SQVTM and CDR2 ANQGSEA. As DNA, the CDR3 is TGCAGCGTTGGAAATCATCTGAACACTGAAGCTTTCTTT. It codes for CSVGNHLNTEAFF.

The chain uses TRBV12-3 or TRBV12-4 and TRBJ2-1, with TRBD2 identical over 12 bases. V shed 1 base, J shed 6 bases, and the junction held 7 bases outside the gene matches. CDR3 length: 17 residues. The CDR3: CASSLEGTSGLPNEQFF. DNA of the CDR3: TGTGCCAGCAGTTTAGAAGGGACTAGCGGGTTACCCAATGAGCAGTTCTTC.

This sequence joins TRBV5-1 and TRBJ1-1; TRBD1 aligns across 7 bases. Germline CDR1 reads SGHRS; CDR2 reads YFSETQ. Trimming took 4 bases from V and 3 from J; bases not matched to a gene: 9. The CDR3 covers 15 residues. Here the CDR3 reads CASSQFSRGDTEAFF. The CDR3 nucleotides read TGCGCCAGCAGCCAATTCTCCAGGGGGGACACTGAAGCTTTCTTT.